A selection of T cell receptor beta chains follows, all from one sample in a study of blood T cell repertoires in COVID-19. Repertoires were generated with immunoSEQ multiplex PCR, while TCRdb's copy carries only in-frame clones and drops some. Seen here are roughly 220,000 clones, more than 75% observed once, and the top ten hold approximately 4.6%. The specimen sequenced was PBMCs or T cells enriched from blood (not recorded which). Receptor source: a man aged 25 to 40 with acute COVID-19. Each CDR3 is given with its conserved first and last residue. The D gene is left open where the match is weak. Some rows mark clone size as missing; the rest say once, few, many or name a class of expanded clone.

>-|TRBJ1-2|-|TRBV6-5
TGTGCCAGCAGGGAGGGGAACTATGGCTACACCTTC
CASREGNYGYTF
>-|TRBJ1-2|many|TRBV7-9
TGTGCCAGCAGCTTAGAACAGCTTAACTATGGCTACACCTTC
CASSLEQLNYGYTF
>TRBD1|TRBJ1-6|-|TRBV4-1
TGCGCCAGCAGCCAGTCGGCGCGCGGGACAGGCGTTAATTCACCCCTCCACTTT
CASSQSARGTGVNSPLHF
>-|TRBJ1-4|-|TRBV21-1
TGTGCCAGCAGCAAAGACACGCGGGGAAAACTGTTTTTT
CASSKDTRGKLFF
>-|TRBJ1-2|-|TRBV5-1
TGCGCCAGCAGGAGGGACTCTAACTATGGCTACACCTTC
CASRRDSNYGYTF
>-|TRBJ1-2|-|TRBV10-2
TGCGCCACCCTACGTATAAACTATGGCTACACCTTC
CATLRINYGYTF
>-|TRBJ1-2|-|TRBV19
TGTGCCAGTAGTACACCCCTCTTGGGAGGGCTTGGCTATGGCTACACCTTC
CASSTPLLGGLGYGYTF
>-|TRBJ1-4|-|TRBV2
TGTGCCAGCAGTCCTAGGACAGACCAGAGCCAACTGTTTTTT
CASSPRTDQSQLFF
>TRBD2|TRBJ2-2|-|TRBV2
TGTGCCAGCAGGAGACTAGCGGGGAACACCGGGGAGCTGTTTTTT
CASRRLAGNTGELFF
>TRBD2|TRBJ2-3|-|TRBV19
TGTGCCAGTAGTATCCTAGCGGGGGCGAGCACAGATACGCAGTATTTT
CASSILAGASTDTQYF
>TRBD1|TRBJ1-6|-|TRBV6-5
TGTGCCAGCAAGACAACGGGACAGGGGGGTTCACCCCTCCACTTT
CASKTTGQGGSPLHF
>-|TRBJ2-3|-|TRBV11-3
TGTGCCAGCAGCTTCAGGGTTACAGATACGCAGTATTTT
CASSFRVTDTQYF
>-|TRBJ2-1|-|TRBV24-1
TGTGCCACCAGCGAAGGGGGGGGCCCCTACAATGAGCAGTTCTTC
CATSEGGGPYNEQFF
>-|TRBJ1-2|many|TRBV9
TGTGCCAGCAGCCAGACCGGGACAAGCTATGGCTACACCTTC
CASSQTGTSYGYTF
>-|TRBJ1-5|-|TRBV7-2
TGTGCCAGCAGCCAACAGGTTTCTAGCAATCAGCCCCAGCATTTT
CASSQQVSSNQPQHF
>TRBD2|TRBJ2-7|-|TRBV2
TGTGCCAGCAGTGGGTCTAGCGGGCGCTCCTACGAGCAGTACTTC
CASSGSSGRSYEQYF
>TRBD2|TRBJ2-5|-|TRBV30
TGTGCCTGGGACCGGGGGGGCACGGAGACCCAGTACTTC
CAWDRGGTETQYF
>-|TRBJ1-2|-|TRBV12-5
TGTGCTAGTGGTTGGGCAAGCTATGGCTACACCTTC
CASGWASYGYTF
>-|TRBJ1-5|-|TRBV27
TGTGCCAGCAGCCAAGCCCCCCTCAATCAGCCCCAGCATTTT
CASSQAPLNQPQHF
>TRBD1|TRBJ1-6|-|TRBV7-9
TGTGCCAGCAGCCTACATGATACAGGGGGTTTCTCTTCACCCCTCCACTTT
CASSLHDTGGFSSPLHF
>-|TRBJ1-1|-|TRBV29-1
TGCAGCGCCGTGTCGGGGGGCAATCAAGCTTTCTTT
CSAVSGGNQAFF
>TRBD1|TRBJ1-2|-|TRBV2
TGTGCCAGCAGTCCAGGGACAGTGAACTATGGCTACACCTTC
CASSPGTVNYGYTF
>TRBD1|TRBJ1-5|-|TRBV27
TGTGCCAGCAGTCCCCGCGGGACAGTCAATCAGCCCCAGCATTTT
CASSPRGTVNQPQHF
>TRBD1|TRBJ2-3|-|TRBV19
TGTGCCATACAGGGGTATAACACAGATACGCAGTATTTT
CAIQGYNTDTQYF
>TRBD1|TRBJ1-2|once|TRBV7-3
TGTGCCAGCAGCTCTGGACAGGGGGACTATGGCTACACCTTC
CASSSGQGDYGYTF
>-|TRBJ2-5|few|TRBV27
TGTGCCAGCAGTAAAAGAGAACAAGAGACCCAGTACTTC
CASSKREQETQYF
>-|TRBJ1-1|once|TRBV28
TGTGCCAGCAGTTCGAGGGGGGGCACTGAAGCTTTCTTT
CASSSRGGTEAFF
>-|TRBJ2-1|-|TRBV6-5
TGTGCCAGCAGTTATGGTGGGGGGGGGCCTGGAGAGCAGTTCTTC
CASSYGGGGPGEQFF
>-|TRBJ1-3|-|TRBV5-1
TGCGCCAGCAGCGACCAGGGGATAGGTAATGGAAACACCATATATTTT
CASSDQGIGNGNTIYF
>-|TRBJ1-5|-|TRBV5-4
TGTGCCAGCAGCTGCCGGACAGCCCGGAATCAGCCCCAGCATTTT
CASSCRTARNQPQHF
>-|TRBJ1-6|-|TRBV7-9
TGTGCCAGCAGTTCCGACAGTAAGAATTCACCCCTCCACTTT
CASSSDSKNSPLHF
>-|TRBJ1-1|-|TRBV30
TGTGCCTCCATAAGGGGGAACACTGAAGCTTTCTTT
CASIRGNTEAFF
>TRBD1|TRBJ2-7|-|TRBV6-5
TGTGCCAGCACTAGCCGGGACAGAGACTACGAGCAGTACTTC
CASTSRDRDYEQYF
>TRBD1|TRBJ2-7|-|TRBV5-1
TGCGCCAGCAGCTTGGATGCAGGGGGTCCTTACGAGCAGTACTTC
CASSLDAGGPYEQYF
>-|TRBJ2-7|-|TRBV27
TGTGCCAGCAGTTTATTCAGTAGGGGTTCCTACGAGCAGTACTTC
CASSLFSRGSYEQYF
>TRBD1|TRBJ2-3|few|TRBV10-1
TGCGCCAGCAGTGAGTCGAGGGGGCTAAGCACAGATACGCAGTATTTT
CASSESRGLSTDTQYF
>-|TRBJ1-5|once|TRBV4-1
TGCGCCAGCAGCCAAGGTCAGGGAACGGCGAATCAGCCCCAGCATTTT
CASSQGQGTANQPQHF
>-|TRBJ2-1|-|TRBV7-9
TGTGCCAGCAGCTTAGCGAGAATGCGAGGGCAGACCTTATACAATGAGCAGTTCTTC
CASSLARMRGQTLYNEQFF
>TRBD1|TRBJ1-1|-|TRBV5-1
TGCGCCAGCAGCTTGGCCGGGACAGGGGGCGGCACTGAAGCTTTCTTT
CASSLAGTGGGTEAFF
>-|TRBJ1-1|-|TRBV14
TGTGCCAGCAGCCAAGCTAGGGGATGGGGCACTGAAGCTTTCTTT
CASSQARGWGTEAFF
>-|TRBJ2-7|-|TRBV6-2/TRBV6-3
TGTGCCAGCAGTCTAGGCCCAGTCTCCTACGAGCAGTACTTC
CASSLGPVSYEQYF
>TRBD1|TRBJ1-1|once|TRBV6-1
TGTGCCAGCAGTGAAGCCAGGGGGCGGACTGAAGCTTTCTTT
CASSEARGRTEAFF
>-|TRBJ2-7|-|TRBV4-1
TGCGCCAGCAGCGAAGGAGACGGGTGGGAGCAGTACTTC
CASSEGDGWEQYF
>-|TRBJ1-3|-|TRBV27
TGTGCCAGCAGCCGGACACGGTCAACCTCTGGAAACACCATATATTTT
CASSRTRSTSGNTIYF
>-|TRBJ1-1|-|TRBV19
TGTGCCAGTAGTAGCCAGGGAGGGAGCACTGAAGCTTTCTTT
CASSSQGGSTEAFF
>TRBD1|TRBJ2-7|-|TRBV7-3
TGTGCCAGCAGCTTAAACCCCGGGACAGCATACGAGCAGTACTTC
CASSLNPGTAYEQYF
>TRBD2|TRBJ2-1|-|TRBV5-6
TGTGCCAGCAGCTCCCTAGCGGGGGGGAGTAATGAGCAGTTCTTC
CASSSLAGGSNEQFF
>-|TRBJ1-2|-|TRBV6-5
TGTGCCAGCAGTCCTAACAGGGCCAGCGTCTACACCTTC
CASSPNRASVYTF